The 27 T cell receptor beta chains in this list originate from one sample, sequenced in a study of OX40 agonist ivuxolimab in advanced cancers. Produced via immunoSEQ multiplex PCR; TCRdb's table is partial and in-frame only. The table has about 46,000 clones, roughly four fifths seen once. Sample: CD4+ or CD8+ T cells sorted from blood, taken in a trial of the OX40 agonist ivuxolimab. The source of these receptors is an adult with an advanced solid tumor such as melanoma, head and neck, liver or kidney cancer.

The gene calls are TRBV10-3 and TRBJ2-2, with 15 bases fitting TRBD2. With V trimmed by 5 bases and J by 7 bases, 11 bases remained unmatched. Per the germline V gene, CDR1 is ENHRY and CDR2 is SYGVKD. CDR3 length: 18 residues. CDR3 nucleotide sequence: TGTGCCATCAGTCCGCGGACTAGCGGGGGGGCGTTGGACGGGGAGCTGTTTTTT. Residues: CAISPRTSGGALDGELFF.

This chain joins TRBV7-2 and TRBJ2-5; TRBD2 matches 10 bases. The CDR3 spans 18 residues. Germline CDR1 and CDR2: SGHTA and FQGNSA. V trimming: 5 bases; J trimming: 5 bases; junction bases outside the gene matches: 17. The CDR3 reads CASSRSGGPSRAIETQYF. The CDR3 DNA sequence: TGTGCCAGCAGCCGTAGCGGGGGGCCCTCCCGCGCGATCGAGACCCAGTACTTC.

The V call is TRBV19, the J call TRBJ2-2, with 11 bases aligning to TRBD1. The V gene end was trimmed by 5 bases and the J gene end by 5 bases; junction bases not matched to a gene: 4. Germline-derived CDR1 and CDR2 are LNHDA and SQIVND (reference sequence). The CDR3 runs 15 residues. The CDR3 DNA sequence: TGTGCCAGTAGTGCGGGACAGGGGGTAACCGGGGAGCTGTTTTTT. It codes for CASSAGQGVTGELFF.

The chain couples TRBV19 to TRBJ1-4; no clear D gene. The V gene's germline CDR1 is LNHDA and CDR2 SQIVND (reference sequence). V lost 4 bases and J lost 8, with 17 bases in between. The CDR3 has 15 amino acids. The chain's CDR3 is CASSTVASAAEKLFF. The DNA for the CDR3 is TGTGCCAGTAGTACGGTCGCTTCCGCCGCGGAAAAACTGTTTTTT.

This chain joins TRBV7-9 and TRBJ1-6; D might be TRBD1 (6 bases). The ends were cut back, 5 bases at V and 4 bases at J, with 12 bases in the middle. The germline V gene has CDR1 SEHNR and CDR2 FQNEAQ (reference sequence). This CDR3 has 15 amino acids. The CDR3, as DNA: TGTGCCAGCAGCGACGGACAGTTATATAATTCACCCCTCCACTTT. It encodes CASSDGQLYNSPLHF. Variable domain in full (rest from reference TRBV7-9 and TRBJ1-6): DTGVSQNPRHKITKRGQNVTFRCDPISEHNRLYWYRQTLGQGPEFLTYFQNEAQLEKSRLLSDRFSAERPKGSFSTLEIQRTEQGDSAMYLCASSDGQLYNSPLHFGNGTRLTVT.

This clone was picked up a small number of times. The chain links TRBV7-9 to TRBJ1-1, with D possibly TRBD1 on 5 matching bases. Trimming shortened V by 1 base and J by 4 bases, and 16 bases separated the two germline ends. Per the germline V gene, CDR1 is SEHNR and CDR2 is FQNEAQ (reference sequence). This CDR3 has 16 amino acids. The CDR3 DNA is TGTGCCAGCAGCTTAGGCGCCGGGACGGGGAGCACTGAAGCTTTCTTT. Amino acids: CASSLGAGTGSTEAFF.

The chain combines TRBV7-6 with TRBJ1-3; D perhaps matches TRBD1 (6 bases). The germline CDR1 and CDR2 sequences are SGHVS and FNYEAQ. V was shortened by 7 bases and J by 0 bases, with 16 bases between the two germline ends. CDR3 length: 16 amino acids. In DNA, the CDR3 is TGTGCCAGCACATGGGGGCCGGGGAACTCTGGAAACACCATATATTTT. Its translation is CASTWGPGNSGNTIYF.

V is TRBV15 and J is TRBJ1-5; no definite D call. Trimming took 3 bases from V and 6 from J, leaving 9 bases between them. Germline CDR1 reads LNHNV; CDR2 reads YYDKDF (reference sequence). This CDR3 comprises 13 residues. CDR3 sequence: CATSSAVAQPQHF. In DNA form, the CDR3 reads TGTGCCACCAGCAGTGCCGTGGCTCAGCCCCAGCATTTT. Looking up the rest from reference TRBV15 and TRBJ1-5 gives the full variable domain: DAMVIQNPRYQVTQFGKPVTLSCSQTLNHNVMYWYQQKSSQAPKLLFHYYDKDFNNEADTPDNFQSRRPNTSFCFLDIRSPGLGDTAMYLCATSSAVAQPQHFGDGTRLSIL.

V gene TRBV19 combines with J gene TRBJ1-1; D is undetermined. The CDR3 is made up of 11 amino acids. Germline loops: CDR1 LNHDA, CDR2 SQIVND (reference sequence). The germline V and J ends were trimmed by 2 bases and 7 bases, with 5 bases remaining between them. The CDR3 sequence: CASSIRLEAFF. In nucleotides, the CDR3 is TGTGCCAGTAGTATAAGACTTGAAGCTTTCTTT.

The V call is TRBV27, the J call TRBJ1-5; D not certain. Germline CDR1 MNHEY, CDR2 SMNVEV (reference sequence). The CDR3 runs to 13 residues. The germline V and J ends were trimmed by 2 bases and 5 bases, with 7 bases remaining between them. The chain's CDR3 is CASSLTRDQPQHF. DNA of the CDR3: TGTGCCAGCAGTTTAACTCGGGATCAGCCCCAGCATTTT.

The V gene is TRBV6-1, the J gene TRBJ1-5, with 7 bases matching TRBD1. The germline gives CDR1 MNHNS, CDR2 SASEGT. V dropped 0 bases and J dropped 5; count of bases not matched to a gene: 1. The CDR3 totals 14 residues. CDR3 protein: CASSEATGYQPQHF. Written as DNA, the CDR3 is TGTGCCAGCAGTGAAGCGACAGGGTATCAGCCCCAGCATTTT.

The CDR3: CASSQSIRVGAFF. The CDR3 bases are TGTGCCAGCAGCCAATCTATCAGGGTAGGGGCTTTCTTT. The J gene is TRBJ1-1, the V gene TRBV16; D might be TRBD1 (5 bases). The CDR3 length is 13 residues. The germline CDR1 and CDR2 sequences are KGHSY and FQNENV. Trimming shortened V by 0 bases and J by 11 bases, and 13 bases separated the two germline ends.

The chain joins TRBV4-3 to TRBJ1-1; tentatively, D is TRBD1 (6 bases). The V and J ends lost 1 base and 5 bases respectively, with 17 bases between them. This CDR3 is built from 16 residues. Germline values: CDR1 LGHNA, CDR2 YSLEER. CDR3 sequence reads: CASSQVPSLGGTEAFF. The CDR3 coding sequence is TGCGCCAGCAGCCAAGTTCCGTCGTTAGGGGGAACTGAAGCTTTCTTT.

This chain uses TRBV5-4 with TRBJ1-2, with TRBD1 as a possible D gene (6 bases). CDR1 is SGHNT, CDR2 YYREEE, per germline (reference sequence). V was shortened by 0 bases and J by 3 bases, with 6 bases between the two germline ends. The CDR3 spans 13 residues. The CDR3 loop reads CASSLDRDYGYTF. CDR3 nucleotides: TGTGCCAGCAGCTTGGACAGGGACTATGGCTACACCTTC.

The J gene is TRBJ1-2, the V gene TRBV9, with D maybe TRBD1 (5 bases). V shed 0 bases and J shed 0 bases, with 15 bases lying between them. The germline V gene encodes CDR1 SGDLS and CDR2 YYNGEE. The CDR3 sequence is 17 residues long. The CDR3 loop is CASSVAVTEQANYGYTF. CDR3 sequence (DNA): TGTGCCAGCAGCGTAGCGGTTACGGAACAGGCTAACTATGGCTACACCTTC.

J is TRBJ2-4 and V is TRBV11-2, with TRBD2 as a possible D gene (5 bases). Germline values: CDR1 SGHAT, CDR2 FQNNGV. The V gene lost 4 bases and the J gene lost 9 bases, with 19 bases spanning the gap. The CDR3 contains 15 residues. The chain's CDR3 is CASSSLGGEGSIQYF. CDR3 coding DNA: TGTGCCAGCAGCTCGCTCGGAGGAGAAGGGAGCATTCAGTACTTC. Based on the CDR3 plus reference TRBV11-2 and TRBJ2-4, the full variable domain is EAGVAQSPRYKIIEKRQSVAFWCNPISGHATLYWYQQILGQGPKLLIQFQNNGVVDDSQLPKDRFSAERLKGVDSTLKIQPAKLEDSAVYLCASSSLGGEGSIQYFGAGTRLSVL.

A few counts support this clone. Other DNA sequences in the sample encode the same CDR3. The V gene is TRBV2, the J gene TRBJ1-2; TRBD1 matches 7 bases. Per germline, CDR1 SNHLY and CDR2 FYNNEI. V trimming: 1 base; J trimming: 2 bases; junction bases outside the gene matches: 1. This CDR3 is 14 amino acids long. The CDR3 sequence: CASSEDRGNYGYTF. Here the CDR3 DNA reads TGTGCCAGCAGTGAAGACAGGGGAAACTATGGCTACACCTTC.

This sequence joins TRBV4-1 and TRBJ1-5; 8 positions agree with TRBD1. V trimming: 3 bases; J trimming: 6 bases; junction bases outside the gene matches: 10. The CDR3 covers 16 residues. The germline gives CDR1 MGHRA, CDR2 YSYEKL. The CDR3 is CASSQAGQGESQPQHF. CDR3 nucleotides: TGCGCCAGCAGCCAGGCTGGACAGGGAGAAAGTCAGCCCCAGCATTTT.

The chain uses TRBV27 and TRBJ1-5; D not resolved. Looked up from germline, CDR1 is MNHEY and CDR2 is SMNVEV (reference sequence). Deletions cut 0 bases from V and 1 base from J, with 7 bases between. This CDR3 region has 15 residues. CDR3 sequence (DNA): TGTGCCAGCAGTTTATCTTGGCAGAGCAATCAGCCCCAGCATTTT. Translated, it gives CASSLSWQSNQPQHF.

V gene TRBV19 combines with J gene TRBJ2-2; D is perhaps TRBD1 (5 bases). The CDR3 contains 15 residues. From germline, CDR1 is LNHDA and CDR2 SQIVND (reference sequence). V lost 2 bases, J lost 3 bases, and 10 bases lay in between. CDR3 protein: CASSIPGIDTGELFF. CDR3 coding DNA: TGTGCCAGTAGTATACCAGGGATCGACACCGGGGAGCTGTTTTTT.

This clone has only a few counts. The chain is built from TRBV5-1 and TRBJ1-1, with 8 bases fitting TRBD1. This CDR3 contains 21 residues. The germline CDR1 and CDR2 sequences are SGHRS and YFSETQ. Germline trimming cut 0 bases from V and 5 bases from J; bases unmatched to any gene: 24. The CDR3 here is CASSLAAQGARFLRGETEAFF. CDR3 nucleotides: TGCGCCAGCAGCTTGGCCGCCCAGGGGGCGAGGTTCTTAAGGGGTGAGACTGAAGCTTTCTTT.

The rearrangement joins TRBV18 to TRBJ2-7; D gene uncertain. Germline CDR1 is KGHSH and CDR2 is LQKENI. V was pared by 2 bases and J by 5 bases, with 10 bases between. This CDR3 region has 13 residues. The CDR3 DNA is TGTGCCAGCTCACCAATGAATGGAGACGAGCAGTACTTC. The encoded protein is CASSPMNGDEQYF.

This rearrangement joins TRBV7-6 to TRBJ1-1; 9 bases are shared with TRBD1. Germline CDR1 and CDR2: SGHVS and FNYEAQ. The CDR3 extends over 15 amino acids. After removal of 1 base from V and 7 bases from J, the junction contained 7 bases not matched to a gene. Here the CDR3 reads CASSLGDRVAGEAFF. The CDR3 DNA reads as TGTGCCAGCAGCTTAGGGGACAGGGTGGCGGGTGAAGCTTTCTTT. Together with reference TRBV7-6 and TRBJ1-1, the CDR3 gives the full variable domain: GAGVSQSPRYKVTKRGQDVALRCDPISGHVSLYWYRQALGQGPEFLTYFNYEAQQDKSGLPNDRFSAERPEGSISTLTIQRTEQRDSAMYRCASSLGDRVAGEAFFGQGTRLTVV.

The chain is built from TRBV2 and TRBJ1-2; D remains ambiguous. The V end lost 4 bases, the J end lost 4 bases, and 7 bases lay between the germline ends. The germline CDR1 and CDR2 sequences are SNHLY and FYNNEI. This CDR3 has 12 amino acids. Here the CDR3 reads CASSVVGYGYTF. In DNA, the CDR3 is TGTGCCAGCAGTGTTGTCGGCTATGGCTACACCTTC.

The gene calls are TRBV5-5 and TRBJ1-2, with 7 bases that match TRBD1. V lost 4 bases to trimming and J lost 8 bases; unmatched junction nucleotides: 8. There are 13 residues in the CDR3. Germline loops: CDR1 SGHKS, CDR2 YYEKEE (reference sequence). CDR3 residues: CASSPTGKDGYTF. In nucleotides, the CDR3 is TGTGCCAGCAGCCCGACAGGGAAGGACGGCTACACCTTC.

V is TRBV7-8 and J is TRBJ2-7; D unclear. This CDR3 is built from 12 residues. Trimming took off 5 bases at V and 12 bases at J, with 17 bases between the two ends. Germline V gene lookup returns CDR1 SGHVS and CDR2 FQNEAQ. This chain's CDR3 is CASSPKGRYRYF. The CDR3 nucleotides are TGTGCCAGCAGCCCGAAAGGGCGGTATCGGTACTTC.

This chain links TRBV18 with TRBJ2-3; D not certain. V was trimmed by 3 bases and J by 4 bases, leaving 5 bases between them. Germline-derived CDR1 and CDR2 are KGHSH and LQKENI. CDR3 size: 12 residues. This CDR3 reads CASSPESDTQYF. The CDR3 DNA is TGTGCCAGCTCACCGGAATCAGATACGCAGTATTTT.